This paragraph covers one T cell receptor beta chain sequence. V was trimmed by 4 bases and J by 0 bases, leaving 18 bases between them. This CDR3 spans 18 amino acids. CDR1 and CDR2 (germline): SGHTA, FQGNSA. Time point here: persistent/refractory GD, antithyroid drugs over 5 years with positive TRAb. PBMCs were the source of the RNA used for TCR sequencing. The sample is drawn from a study of regulatory T cells in long-lasting Graves disease. TCR beta libraries were built with iRepertoire HTBI primers and Arm-PCR of CDR3 regions. MiXCR was run by TCRdb on the multiplex PCR reads, yielding one entry per CDR3 protein. The sample carries 400,000 or so distinct CDR3 sequences, around 24% recorded once.

This clonotype originated in a female donor with Graves disease. This chain joins TRBV7-2 and TRBJ1-4; the D is unclear. This specimen consisted of peripheral blood mononuclear cells (PBMCs), obtained when the disease was refractory, from a patient treated with antithyroid drugs. CDR3 coding DNA: TGTGCCAGCAGCTACGGGCCCATTGGAAGAACAACTAATGAAAAACTGTTTTTT. This translates into CASSYGPIGRTTNEKLFF.